This is a list of T cell receptor beta chains from one sample in a study of CD8 T cells in ankylosing spondylitis. TCRdb itself ran the 5' RACE reads through MiXCR, one entry per CDR3 protein. The table shows 200,000 to 300,000 distinct CDR3 sequences, with 8.6% occurring only once. Sequenced: blood, either unsorted or a sorted T cell fraction (not recorded which). These receptors were taken from a male donor with ankylosing spondylitis or in good health (not recorded which). Each CDR3 is given with its conserved first and last residue. A D gene is named only where the DNA matches it firmly. Some rows have no size entry. The others give once, few or many, or a class for an expanded clone.

D gene	J gene	V gene	clone size	CDR3 DNA	CDR3 protein
NA	TRBJ2-3	TRBV5-5	many	TGTGCCAGCAGCTTGGAGGGGAAATGGACAGATACGCAGTATTTT	CASSLEGKWTDTQYF
NA	TRBJ1-4	TRBV30	once	TGTGCCTGGGGGAAGGGGTCAGGGGCTAATGAAAAACTGTTTTTT	CAWGKGSGANEKLFF
NA	TRBJ1-1	TRBV10-3	many	TGTGCCACAGGGGTCGCCGAAGCTTTCTTT	CATGVAEAFF
NA	TRBJ2-7	TRBV9	NA	TGTGCCAGCAGCGTAGCAGGACAGAAAGAGCAGTACTTC	CASSVAGQKEQYF
TRBD2	TRBJ2-7	TRBV12-3/TRBV12-4	few	TGTGCCAGCAGGTCTAGCGGGAGGGAGGACGAGCAGTACTTC	CASRSSGREDEQYF
NA	TRBJ1-5	TRBV7-8	many	TGTGCCAGCAGCTTAGCCGGGGGGCAGAGATATCAGCCCCAGCATTTT	CASSLAGGQRYQPQHF
NA	TRBJ2-7	TRBV20-1	many	TGCAGTGCTAGCTCCTCTGGCGGCAGTTTGGTTTACGAGCAGTACTTC	CSASSSGGSLVYEQYF
NA	TRBJ1-5	TRBV7-2	many	TGTGCCAGCAGCTTAGCTTCGTACACCGGGGGTTATCAGCCCCAGCATTTT	CASSLASYTGGYQPQHF
NA	TRBJ1-1	TRBV18	few	TGTGCCAGCTCACCACGCGTAGGGAGGGACACTGAAGCTTTCTTT	CASSPRVGRDTEAFF
NA	TRBJ1-5	TRBV19	many	TGTGCCGCCGGGCCGAGGTACGGAGAACAGCCCCAGCATTTT	CAAGPRYGEQPQHF
NA	TRBJ2-5	TRBV7-2	few	TGTGCCAGCAGCTTTTCCCAGGGGCGCGGGGAGACCCAGTACTTC	CASSFSQGRGETQYF
NA	TRBJ2-1	TRBV7-6	many	TGTGCCAGCAGCTTAGTTGGGGAGGCATCCTACAATGAGCAGTTCTTC	CASSLVGEASYNEQFF
NA	TRBJ2-2	TRBV5-6	few	TGTGCCAGCAGCTTGGTCCCCACCGGGGAGCTGTTTTTT	CASSLVPTGELFF
NA	TRBJ2-3	TRBV27	many	TGTGCCAGCAGCCTAAACGCAGGGGAGGTTGCAGATACGCAGTATTTT	CASSLNAGEVADTQYF
NA	TRBJ1-2	TRBV5-1	many	TGCGCCAGCAGCCTAGACTATGGCTACACCTTC	CASSLDYGYTF
NA	TRBJ1-6	TRBV12-3/TRBV12-4	many	TGTGCCAGCAGCACCAGGAGCTCCTATAATTCACCCCTCCACTTT	CASSTRSSYNSPLHF
NA	TRBJ2-1	TRBV20-1	NA	TGCAGTGCTCAGTACCCCTCCGATGAGCAGTTCTTC	CSAQYPSDEQFF
NA	TRBJ1-1	TRBV20-1	many	TGCAGTGCCGATCGCCGCAAGAACACTGAAGCTTTCTTT	CSADRRKNTEAFF
NA	TRBJ2-3	TRBV4-1	few	TGCGCCAGCAGCAAGACCTGGGGGGATACGCAGTATTTT	CASSKTWGDTQYF
NA	TRBJ2-1	TRBV12-3/TRBV12-4	many	TGTGCCAGCCTGCTCGTGAATGAGCAGTTCTTC	CASLLVNEQFF
TRBD2	TRBJ2-1	TRBV20-1	many	TGCAGTGCTAGAAGTCTAGCGGGAGATCCTGAGCAGTTCTTC	CSARSLAGDPEQFF
NA	TRBJ1-2	TRBV20-1	many	TGCAGTGCAAACCGCCAGACAGAAGGGAATCTTGGCACCTTC	CSANRQTEGNLGTF
NA	TRBJ2-5	TRBV7-6	many	TGTGCCAGCAGCTTAGTTTCAGGTCAGCGCTGGGAGACCCAGTACTTC	CASSLVSGQRWETQYF
TRBD1	TRBJ1-2	TRBV7-9	many	TGTGCCAGCAGCTTGGGGACAGCTAACTATGGCTACACCTTC	CASSLGTANYGYTF
NA	TRBJ2-3	TRBV5-1	many	TGCGCCAGCAGCTTGGACGAGCGGGGCACAGATACGCAGTATTTT	CASSLDERGTDTQYF
NA	TRBJ1-4	TRBV7-9	many	TGTGCCCTCAGCGAGGGCCAGGCTAATGAAAAACTGTTTTTT	CALSEGQANEKLFF
NA	TRBJ1-1	TRBV7-9	many	TGTGCCAGCAGCTTCGAGGGACTGAACACTGAAGCTTTCTTT	CASSFEGLNTEAFF
NA	TRBJ2-3	TRBV7-8	many	TGTGCCAGCAGCCCTCGTCCCGGAAGCACAGATACGCAGTATTTT	CASSPRPGSTDTQYF
NA	TRBJ1-2	TRBV20-1	NA	TGCAGTGCTAGGGCAGGGGGCTACACCTTC	CSARAGGYTF